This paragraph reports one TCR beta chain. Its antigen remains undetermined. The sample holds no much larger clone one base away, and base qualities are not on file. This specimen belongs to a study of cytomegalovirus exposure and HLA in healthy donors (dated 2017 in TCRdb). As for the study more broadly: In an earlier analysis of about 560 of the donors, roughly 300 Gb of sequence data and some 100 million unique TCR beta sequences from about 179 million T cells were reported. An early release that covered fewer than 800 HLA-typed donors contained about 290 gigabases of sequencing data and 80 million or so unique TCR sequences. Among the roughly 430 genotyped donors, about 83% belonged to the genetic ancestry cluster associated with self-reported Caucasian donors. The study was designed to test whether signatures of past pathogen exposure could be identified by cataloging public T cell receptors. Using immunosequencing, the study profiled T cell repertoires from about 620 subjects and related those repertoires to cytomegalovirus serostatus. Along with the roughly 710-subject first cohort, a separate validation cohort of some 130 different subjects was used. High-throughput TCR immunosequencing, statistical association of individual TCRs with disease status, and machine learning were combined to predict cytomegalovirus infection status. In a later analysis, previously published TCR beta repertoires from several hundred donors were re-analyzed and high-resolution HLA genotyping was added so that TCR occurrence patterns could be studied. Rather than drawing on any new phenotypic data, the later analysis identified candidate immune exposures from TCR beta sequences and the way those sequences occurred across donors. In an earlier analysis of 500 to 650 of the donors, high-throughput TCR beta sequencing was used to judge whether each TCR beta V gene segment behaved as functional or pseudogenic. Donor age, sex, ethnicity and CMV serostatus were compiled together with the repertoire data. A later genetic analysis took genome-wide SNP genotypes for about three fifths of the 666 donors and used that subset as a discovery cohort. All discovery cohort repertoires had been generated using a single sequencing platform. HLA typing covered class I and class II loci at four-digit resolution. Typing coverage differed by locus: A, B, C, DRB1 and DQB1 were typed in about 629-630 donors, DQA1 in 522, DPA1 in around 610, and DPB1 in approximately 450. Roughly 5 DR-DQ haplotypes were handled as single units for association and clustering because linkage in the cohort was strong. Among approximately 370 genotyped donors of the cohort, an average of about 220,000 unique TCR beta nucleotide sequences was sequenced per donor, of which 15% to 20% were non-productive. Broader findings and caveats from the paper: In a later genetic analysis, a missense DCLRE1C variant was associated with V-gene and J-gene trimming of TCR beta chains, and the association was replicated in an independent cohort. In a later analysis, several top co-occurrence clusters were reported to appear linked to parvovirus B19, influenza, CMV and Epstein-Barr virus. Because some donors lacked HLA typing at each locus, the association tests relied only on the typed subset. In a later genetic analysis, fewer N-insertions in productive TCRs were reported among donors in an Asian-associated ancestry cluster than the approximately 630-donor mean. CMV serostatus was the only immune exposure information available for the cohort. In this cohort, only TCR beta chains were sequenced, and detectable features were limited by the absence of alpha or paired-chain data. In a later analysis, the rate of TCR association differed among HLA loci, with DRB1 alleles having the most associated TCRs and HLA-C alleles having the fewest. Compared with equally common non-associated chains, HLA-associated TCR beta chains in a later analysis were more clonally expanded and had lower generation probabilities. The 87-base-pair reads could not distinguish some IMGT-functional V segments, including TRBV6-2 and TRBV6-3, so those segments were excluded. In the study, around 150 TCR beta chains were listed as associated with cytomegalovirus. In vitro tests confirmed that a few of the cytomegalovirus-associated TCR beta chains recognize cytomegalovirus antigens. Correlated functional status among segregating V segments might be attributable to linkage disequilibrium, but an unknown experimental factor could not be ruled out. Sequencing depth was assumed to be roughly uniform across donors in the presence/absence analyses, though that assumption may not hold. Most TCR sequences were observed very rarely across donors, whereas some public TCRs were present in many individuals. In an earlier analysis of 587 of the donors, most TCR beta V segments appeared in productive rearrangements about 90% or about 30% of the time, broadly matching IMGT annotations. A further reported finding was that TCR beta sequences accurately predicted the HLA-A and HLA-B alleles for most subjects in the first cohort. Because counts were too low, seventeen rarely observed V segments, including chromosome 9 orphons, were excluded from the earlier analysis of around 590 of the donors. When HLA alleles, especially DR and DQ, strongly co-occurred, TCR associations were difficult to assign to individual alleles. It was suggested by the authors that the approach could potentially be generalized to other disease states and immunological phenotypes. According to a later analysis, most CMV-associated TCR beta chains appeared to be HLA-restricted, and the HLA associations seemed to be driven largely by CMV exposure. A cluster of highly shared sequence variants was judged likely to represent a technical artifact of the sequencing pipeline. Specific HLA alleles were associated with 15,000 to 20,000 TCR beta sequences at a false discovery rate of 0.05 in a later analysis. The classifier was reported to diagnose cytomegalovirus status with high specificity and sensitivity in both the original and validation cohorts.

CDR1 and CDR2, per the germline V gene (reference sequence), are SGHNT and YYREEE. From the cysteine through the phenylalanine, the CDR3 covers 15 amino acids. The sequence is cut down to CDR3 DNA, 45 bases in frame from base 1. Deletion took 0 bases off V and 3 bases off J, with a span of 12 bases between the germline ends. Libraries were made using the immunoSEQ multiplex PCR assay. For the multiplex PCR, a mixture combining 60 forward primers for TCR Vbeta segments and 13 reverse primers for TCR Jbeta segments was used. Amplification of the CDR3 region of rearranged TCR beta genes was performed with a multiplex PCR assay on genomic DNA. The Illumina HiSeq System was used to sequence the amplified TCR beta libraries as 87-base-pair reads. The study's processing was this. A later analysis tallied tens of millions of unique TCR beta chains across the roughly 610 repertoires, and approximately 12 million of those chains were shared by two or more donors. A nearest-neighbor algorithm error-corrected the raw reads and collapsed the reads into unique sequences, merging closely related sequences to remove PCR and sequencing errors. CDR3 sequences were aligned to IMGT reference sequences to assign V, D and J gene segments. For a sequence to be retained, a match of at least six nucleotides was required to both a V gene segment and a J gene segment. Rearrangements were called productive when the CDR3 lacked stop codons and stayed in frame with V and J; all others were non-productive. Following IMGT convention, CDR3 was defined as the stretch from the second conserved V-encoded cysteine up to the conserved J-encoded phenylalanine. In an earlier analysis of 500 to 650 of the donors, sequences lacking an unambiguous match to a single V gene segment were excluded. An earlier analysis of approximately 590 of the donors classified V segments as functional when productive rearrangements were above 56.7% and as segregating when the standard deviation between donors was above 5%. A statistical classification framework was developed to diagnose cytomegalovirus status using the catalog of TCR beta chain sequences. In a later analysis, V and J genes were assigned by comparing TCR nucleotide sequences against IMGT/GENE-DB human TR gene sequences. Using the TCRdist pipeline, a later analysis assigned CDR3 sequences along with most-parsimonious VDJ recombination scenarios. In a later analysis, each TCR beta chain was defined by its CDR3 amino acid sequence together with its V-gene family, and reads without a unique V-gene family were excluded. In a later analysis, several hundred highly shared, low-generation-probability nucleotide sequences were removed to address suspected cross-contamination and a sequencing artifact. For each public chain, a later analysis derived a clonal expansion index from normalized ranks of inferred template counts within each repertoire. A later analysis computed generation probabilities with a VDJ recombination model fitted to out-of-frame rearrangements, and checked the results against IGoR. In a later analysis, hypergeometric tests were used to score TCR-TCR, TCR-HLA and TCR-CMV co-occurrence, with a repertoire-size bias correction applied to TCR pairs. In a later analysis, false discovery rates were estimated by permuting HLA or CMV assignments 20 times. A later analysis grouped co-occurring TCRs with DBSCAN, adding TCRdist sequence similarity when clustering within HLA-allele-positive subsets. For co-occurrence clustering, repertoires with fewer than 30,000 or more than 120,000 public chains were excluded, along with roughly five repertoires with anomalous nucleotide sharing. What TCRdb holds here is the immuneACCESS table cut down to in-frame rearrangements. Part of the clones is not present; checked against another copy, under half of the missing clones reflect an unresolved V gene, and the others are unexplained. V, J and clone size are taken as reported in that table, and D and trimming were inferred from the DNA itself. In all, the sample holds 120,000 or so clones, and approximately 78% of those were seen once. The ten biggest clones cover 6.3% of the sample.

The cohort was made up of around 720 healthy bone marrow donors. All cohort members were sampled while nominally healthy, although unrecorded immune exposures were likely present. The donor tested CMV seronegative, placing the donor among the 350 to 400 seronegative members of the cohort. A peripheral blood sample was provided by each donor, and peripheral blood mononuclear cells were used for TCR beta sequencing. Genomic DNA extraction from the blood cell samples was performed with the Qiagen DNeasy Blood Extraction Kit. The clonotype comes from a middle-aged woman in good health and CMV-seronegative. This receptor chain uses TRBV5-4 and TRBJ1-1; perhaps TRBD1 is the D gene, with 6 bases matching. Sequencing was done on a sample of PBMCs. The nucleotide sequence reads TGTGCCAGCAGCTTGGGCGGGGGGCGAGACACTGAAGCTTTCTTT. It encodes CASSLGGGRDTEAFF.